This TCR beta chain was sequenced during a study of blood T cells in healthy people across ages. Using a J-beta primer mix together with a sample-barcoded 5' primer, a second PCR was run for 7 to 11 cycles. TCRdb ran MiXCR on the 5' RACE reads and lists one entry per CDR3 protein. This sample carries over a million distinct CDR3 sequences, 40% to 50% of them seen once, and the ten largest clones take less than 8%. The CDR3 has 14 residues. Between the trimmed V and J ends, which lost 1 base and 2 bases, there was a span of 7 bases. Germline V lookup: CDR1 SGHDN, CDR2 FVKESK. The sequence was collected from a woman between 18 and 30 years old in good health. V and J are TRBV14 and TRBJ2-3; D not resolved. Sequencing input: blood. The CDR3 loop is CASSQGGFTDTQYF. The CDR3 DNA sequence: TGTGCCAGCAGCCAAGGAGGATTCACAGATACGCAGTATTTT.